This T cell receptor beta chain came from a study of CD8 T cells in Susac syndrome. Trimming took off 4 bases at V and 4 bases at J, with 9 bases between the two ends. This CDR3 is built from 12 residues. Per the germline V gene, CDR1 is SGHRS and CDR2 is YFSETQ. The study sequenced TCR beta in blood CD8+ and CD4+ T cells. With random hexamers, reverse transcription was performed on roughly 0.5 to 1 ug of RNA. TCRdb recomputed calls from the immunoSEQ multiplex PCR reads with MiXCR, one row per CDR3 protein. Altogether under 200,000 distinct CDR3 sequences are present, about 95% being singletons, with the ten largest covering about 0.15%.

Sequences were obtained from CD8+ T cells from PBMCs. The chain joins TRBV5-1 to TRBJ2-7, with D possibly matching TRBD2 (6 bases). This receptor was obtained from a human donor with multiple sclerosis. CDR3 nucleotide sequence: TGCGCCAGCAGCGGGGACTTTTACGAGCAGTACTTC. Translated, it gives CASSGDFYEQYF.